The clone carrying this TCR beta chain has ten or more counts. Transcripts of RNA were the source for amplifying TCR beta CDR3 regions. Following a first-round RT-PCR that used HTBI primers, a second-round multiplex PCR was carried out. Each CDR3 protein gets one entry after TCRdb re-called the multiplex PCR reads with MiXCR. Of about 620,000 distinct CDR3 sequences listed, 20% to 25% are singletons. Hyperthyroidism patients, all newly diagnosed, had under 2 months' duration and ages of 18 to 65. The data stem from a study of Graves' ophthalmopathy and Graves' hyperthyroidism. Across the whole study: The blood sample was drawn at first diagnosis and before any treatment.

Sequencing was carried out using peripheral blood. The sequence was collected from a woman under 30 with stable Graves' hyperthyroidism. Some clones in this sample may be carry-over from other donors' samples.

The CDR3 region has the DNA TGTGCCAGCACCTGGGACTCTAAATACGAGCAGTACTTC. It translates to CASTWDSKYEQYF. This rearrangement joins TRBV28 to TRBJ2-7; D may be TRBD2 (6 bases). The CDR3 runs to 13 residues. V was shortened by 7 bases and J by 4 bases, with 14 bases between the two germline ends. Germline V CDR1 and CDR2: MDHEN, SYDVKM.